Below are 6 T cell receptor beta chains sequenced from a single sample in a study of blood T cell repertoires in COVID-19. TCRdb keeps only in-frame clones here, not all; method: immunoSEQ multiplex PCR. Of 250,000 or so clones in the sample, roughly 89% were seen once. What was sequenced was peripheral blood. The origin of the receptors is a woman aged 30 to 39 with active or convalescent COVID-19.

The gene calls are TRBV19 and TRBJ2-2, with 8 bases lining up with TRBD1. The germline gives CDR1 LNHDA, CDR2 SQIVND (reference sequence). The trim removed 6 bases at V and 4 bases at J, leaving 4 bases unmatched. This CDR3 contains 14 residues. The CDR3 sequence: CASSMGQATGELFF. CDR3 nucleotide sequence: TGTGCCAGTAGCATGGGACAGGCCACCGGGGAGCTGTTTTTT. The full variable domain, in which reference TRBV19 and TRBJ2-2 provide the parts outside the CDR3, is DGGITQSPKYLFRKEGQNVTLSCEQNLNHDAMYWYRQDPGQGLRLIYYSQIVNDFQKGDIAEGYSVSREKKESFPLTVTSAQKNPTAFYLCASSMGQATGELFFGEGSRLTVL.

The gene calls are TRBV19 and TRBJ1-6; TRBD1 matches at 7 bases. V dropped 6 bases and J dropped 6; count of bases not matched to a gene: 5. CDR1 LNHDA and CDR2 SQIVND come from the germline V gene (reference sequence). This CDR3 spans 14 amino acids. The CDR3 DNA sequence: TGTGCCAGTAGGACCGACAGGGCTAATTCACCCCTCCACTTT. Translated, it gives CASRTDRANSPLHF.

This sequence joins TRBV5-1 and TRBJ1-1; D may be TRBD1 (6 bases). This CDR3 region has 13 residues. V was cut by 0 bases and J by 6 bases, with 9 bases left in between. Per germline, CDR1 SGHRS and CDR2 YFSETQ. CDR3 sequence reads: CASSLVRGSEAFF. The CDR3, as DNA: TGCGCCAGCAGCTTGGTCAGGGGCTCTGAAGCTTTCTTT.

In DNA, the CDR3 is TGTGCCAGCAGCGCAGGGGGCTCACCTCATCAGCCCCAGCATTTT. Its protein product is CASSAGGSPHQPQHF. This chain connects TRBV6-2 or TRBV6-3 to TRBJ1-5; TRBD1 matches at 8 bases. Germline V CDR1 and CDR2: MNHEY, SVGEGT. V shed 6 bases and J 5 bases; nucleotides not matched to a gene: 9. The CDR3 consists of 15 residues.

This chain joins TRBV5-1 and TRBJ1-3; 11 bases are a match to TRBD1. The germline V gene encodes CDR1 SGHRS and CDR2 YFSETQ. The CDR3 is made up of 17 amino acids. V shed 3 bases, J shed 0 bases, and the junction held 5 bases outside the gene matches. CDR3 protein: CASSSRDRGSSGNTIYF. The DNA for the CDR3 is TGCGCCAGCAGCTCCCGGGACAGGGGGAGCTCTGGAAACACCATATATTTT.

The rearrangement uses TRBV29-1 and TRBJ2-5; D perhaps matches TRBD2 (5 bases). Trimming took off 1 base at V and 5 bases at J, with 5 bases between the two ends. The CDR3 is 11 residues long. Per germline, CDR1 SQVTM and CDR2 ANQGSEA. The CDR3 DNA follows: TGCAGCGTTGAAGTAGCGGAGACCCAGTACTTC. Translating gives CSVEVAETQYF.